This T cell receptor beta chain was obtained from a study of Graves' ophthalmopathy and Graves' hyperthyroidism. This clonotype was counted many times. The CDR3 covers 14 residues. The V end was cut by 0 bases, the J end by 6 bases, with 10 bases between. CDR1 and CDR2 (germline): SGDLS, YYNGEE. CDR3 regions of TCR beta were amplified from RNA transcripts. Scientists carried out first-round RT-PCR using HTBI primers and then a second-round multiplex PCR. TCRdb itself ran the multiplex PCR reads through MiXCR, one entry per CDR3 protein. The sample has about 550,000 distinct CDR3 sequences, 39% seen once.

The chain combines TRBV9 with TRBJ1-5; D gene ambiguous. Sequences were obtained from peripheral blood or thyroid tissue (not recorded which). This TCR derives from an adult man with Graves' hyperthyroidism. CDR3 loop: CASSVGMGTQPQHF. In DNA form, the CDR3 reads TGTGCCAGCAGCGTAGGTATGGGAACTCAGCCCCAGCATTTT. The full variable domain, in which reference TRBV9 and TRBJ1-5 provide the parts outside the CDR3, is DSGVTQTPKHLITATGQRVTLRCSPRSGDLSVYWYQQSLDQGLQFLIQYYNGEERAKGNILERFSAQQFPDLHSELNLSSLELGDSALYFCASSVGMGTQPQHFGDGTRLSIL.